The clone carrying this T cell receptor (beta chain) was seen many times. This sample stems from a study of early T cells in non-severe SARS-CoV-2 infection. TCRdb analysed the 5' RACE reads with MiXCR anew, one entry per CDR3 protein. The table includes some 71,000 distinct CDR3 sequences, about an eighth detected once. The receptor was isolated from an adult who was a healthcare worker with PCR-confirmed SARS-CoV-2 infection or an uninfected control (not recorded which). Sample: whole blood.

In DNA form, the CDR3 reads TGTGCCAGCAGTTTAACCGAAAAACTGTTTTTT. Protein product: CASSLTEKLFF. This chain joins TRBV12-3 or TRBV12-4 and TRBJ1-4; D unclear. V was clipped by 2 bases and J by 8 bases, with 3 bases between them. This CDR3 is built from 11 residues.